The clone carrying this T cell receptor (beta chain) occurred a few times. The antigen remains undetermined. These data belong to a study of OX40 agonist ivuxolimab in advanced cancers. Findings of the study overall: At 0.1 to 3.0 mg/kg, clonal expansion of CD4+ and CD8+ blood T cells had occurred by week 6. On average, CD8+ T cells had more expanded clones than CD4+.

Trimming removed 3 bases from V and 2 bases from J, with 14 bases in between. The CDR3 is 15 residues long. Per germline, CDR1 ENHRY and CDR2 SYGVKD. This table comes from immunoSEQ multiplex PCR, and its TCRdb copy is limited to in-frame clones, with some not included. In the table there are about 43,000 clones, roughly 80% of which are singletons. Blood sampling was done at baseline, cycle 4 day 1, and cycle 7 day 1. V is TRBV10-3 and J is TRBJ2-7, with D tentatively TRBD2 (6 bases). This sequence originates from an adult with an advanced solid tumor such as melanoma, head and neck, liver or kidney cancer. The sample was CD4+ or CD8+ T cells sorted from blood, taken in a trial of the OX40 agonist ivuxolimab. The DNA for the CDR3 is TGTGCCATCAGTGACGCGGGTCGGGGGACCTACGAGCAGTACTTC. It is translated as CAISDAGRGTYEQYF.